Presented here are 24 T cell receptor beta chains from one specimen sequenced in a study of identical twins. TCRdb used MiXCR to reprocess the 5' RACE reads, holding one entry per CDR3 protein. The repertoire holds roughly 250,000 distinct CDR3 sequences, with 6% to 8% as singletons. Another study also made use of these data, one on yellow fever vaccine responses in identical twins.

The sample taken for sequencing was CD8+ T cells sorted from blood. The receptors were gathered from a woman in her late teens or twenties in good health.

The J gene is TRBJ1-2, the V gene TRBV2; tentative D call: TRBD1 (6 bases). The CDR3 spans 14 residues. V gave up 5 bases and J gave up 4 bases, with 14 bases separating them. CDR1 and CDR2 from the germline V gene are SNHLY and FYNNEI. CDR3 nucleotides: TGTGCCAGCAGTCGAGGGGGGCAGCTCTATGGCTACACCTTC. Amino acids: CASSRGGQLYGYTF.

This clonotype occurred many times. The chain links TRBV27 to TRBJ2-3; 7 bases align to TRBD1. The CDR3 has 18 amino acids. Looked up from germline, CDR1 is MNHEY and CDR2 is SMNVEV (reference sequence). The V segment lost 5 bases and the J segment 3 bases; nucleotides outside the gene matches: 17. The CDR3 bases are TGTGCCAGCAGTCCGAAACCACTCGACAGGGTGGGTACAGATACGCAGTATTTT. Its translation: CASSPKPLDRVGTDTQYF.

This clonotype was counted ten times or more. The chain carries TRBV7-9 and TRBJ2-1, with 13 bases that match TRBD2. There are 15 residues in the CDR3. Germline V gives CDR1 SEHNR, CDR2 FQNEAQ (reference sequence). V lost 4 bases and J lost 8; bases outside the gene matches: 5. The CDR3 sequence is CASSSRTSGSYEQFF. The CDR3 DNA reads TGTGCCAGCAGCTCCCGGACTAGCGGGAGCTATGAGCAGTTCTTC.

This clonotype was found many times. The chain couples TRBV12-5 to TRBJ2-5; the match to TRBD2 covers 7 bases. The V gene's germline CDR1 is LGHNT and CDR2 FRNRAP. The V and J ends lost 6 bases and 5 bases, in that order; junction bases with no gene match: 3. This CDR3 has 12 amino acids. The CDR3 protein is CASGSGGETQYF. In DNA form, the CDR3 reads TGTGCTAGTGGCTCCGGGGGGGAGACCCAGTACTTC. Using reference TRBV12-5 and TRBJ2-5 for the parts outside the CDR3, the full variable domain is DARVTQTPRHKVTEMGQEVTMRCQPILGHNTVFWYRQTMMQGLELLAYFRNRAPLDDSGMPKDRFSAEMPDATLATLKIQPSEPRDSAVYFCASGSGGETQYFGPGTRLLVL.

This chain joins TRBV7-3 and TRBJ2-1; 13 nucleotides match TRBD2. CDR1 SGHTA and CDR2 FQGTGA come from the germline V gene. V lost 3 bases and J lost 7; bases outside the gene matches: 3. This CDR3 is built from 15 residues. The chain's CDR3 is CASSLTSGRQNEQFF. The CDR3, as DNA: TGTGCCAGCAGCTTGACTAGCGGGAGGCAGAATGAGCAGTTCTTC.

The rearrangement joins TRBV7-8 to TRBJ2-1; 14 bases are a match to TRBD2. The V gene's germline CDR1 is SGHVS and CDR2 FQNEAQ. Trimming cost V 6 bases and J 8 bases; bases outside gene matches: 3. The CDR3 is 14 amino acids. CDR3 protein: CASRGLAGVHEQFF. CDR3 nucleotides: TGTGCCAGCAGGGGACTAGCGGGAGTCCATGAGCAGTTCTTC.

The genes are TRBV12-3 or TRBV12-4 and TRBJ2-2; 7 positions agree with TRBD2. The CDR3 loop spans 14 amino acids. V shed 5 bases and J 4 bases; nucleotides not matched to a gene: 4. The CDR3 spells CASSSGVSTGELFF. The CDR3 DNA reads TGTGCCAGCAGTAGCGGGGTTAGCACCGGGGAGCTGTTTTTT.

CDR3: CASMPDSYEQYV. DNA for the CDR3: TGTGCCAGCATGCCCGACTCCTACGAGCAGTACGTC. The genes are TRBV21-1 and TRBJ2-7. TRBV21-1 is assigned pseudogene status. The CDR3 covers 12 residues.

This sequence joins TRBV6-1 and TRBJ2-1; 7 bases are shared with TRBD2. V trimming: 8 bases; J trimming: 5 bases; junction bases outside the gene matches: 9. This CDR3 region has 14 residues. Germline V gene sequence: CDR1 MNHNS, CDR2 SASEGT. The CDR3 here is CASRGGSGHNEQFF. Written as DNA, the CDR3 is TGTGCCAGCCGGGGTGGTAGCGGGCACAATGAGCAGTTCTTC.

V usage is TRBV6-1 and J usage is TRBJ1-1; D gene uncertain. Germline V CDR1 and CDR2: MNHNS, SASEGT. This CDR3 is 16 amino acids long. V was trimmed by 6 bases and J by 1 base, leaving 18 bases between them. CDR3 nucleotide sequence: TGTGCCAGCAGAGCCACAGCTAGAAGATGGAACACTGAAGCTTTCTTT. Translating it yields CASRATARRWNTEAFF.

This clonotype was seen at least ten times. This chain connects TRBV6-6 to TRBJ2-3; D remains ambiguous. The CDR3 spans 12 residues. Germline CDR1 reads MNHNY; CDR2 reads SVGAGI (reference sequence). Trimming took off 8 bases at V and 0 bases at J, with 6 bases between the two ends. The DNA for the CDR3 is TGTGCCAGCCAAACTAGCACAGATACGCAGTATTTT. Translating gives CASQTSTDTQYF.

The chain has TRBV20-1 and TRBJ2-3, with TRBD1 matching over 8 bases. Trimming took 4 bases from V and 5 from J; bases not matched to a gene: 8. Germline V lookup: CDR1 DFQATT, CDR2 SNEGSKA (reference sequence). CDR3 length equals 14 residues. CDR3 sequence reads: CSATYRGLRDTQYF. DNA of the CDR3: TGCAGTGCTACTTACAGGGGGTTGAGAGATACGCAGTATTTT.

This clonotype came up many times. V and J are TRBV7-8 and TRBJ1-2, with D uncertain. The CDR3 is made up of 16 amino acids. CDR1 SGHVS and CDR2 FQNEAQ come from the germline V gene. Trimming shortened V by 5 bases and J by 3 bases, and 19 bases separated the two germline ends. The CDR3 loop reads CASSSPNGRYDYGYTF. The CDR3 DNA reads TGTGCCAGCAGCAGCCCCAATGGCCGTTATGACTATGGCTACACCTTC.

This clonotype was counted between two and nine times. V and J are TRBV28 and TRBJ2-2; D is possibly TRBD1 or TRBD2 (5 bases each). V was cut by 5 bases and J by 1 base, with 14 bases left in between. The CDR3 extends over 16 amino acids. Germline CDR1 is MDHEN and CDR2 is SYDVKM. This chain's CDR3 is CASSPLEGMNTGELFF. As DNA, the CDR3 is TGTGCCAGCAGTCCCCTCGAGGGGATGAACACCGGGGAGCTGTTTTTT.

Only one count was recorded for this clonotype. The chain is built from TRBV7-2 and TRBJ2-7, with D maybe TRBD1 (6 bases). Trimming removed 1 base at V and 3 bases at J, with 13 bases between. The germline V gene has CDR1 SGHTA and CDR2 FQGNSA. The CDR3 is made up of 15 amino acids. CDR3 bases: TGTGCCAGCAGCTTAGTTCGCGGACAGAACTACGAGCAGTACGTC. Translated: CASSLVRGQNYEQYV.

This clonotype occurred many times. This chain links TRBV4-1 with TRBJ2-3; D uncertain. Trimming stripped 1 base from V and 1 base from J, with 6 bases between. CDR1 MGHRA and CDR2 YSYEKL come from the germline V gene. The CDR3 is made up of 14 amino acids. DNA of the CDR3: TGCGCCAGCAGCCAAGCTGGGGGCACAGATACGCAGTATTTT. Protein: CASSQAGGTDTQYF.

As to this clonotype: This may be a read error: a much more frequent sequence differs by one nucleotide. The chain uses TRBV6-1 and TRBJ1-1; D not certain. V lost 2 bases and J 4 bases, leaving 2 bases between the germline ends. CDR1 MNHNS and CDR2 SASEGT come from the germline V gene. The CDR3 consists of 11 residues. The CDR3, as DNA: TGTGCCAGCAGTGAAACCACTGAAGCTTTCTTT. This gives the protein CASSETTEAFF.

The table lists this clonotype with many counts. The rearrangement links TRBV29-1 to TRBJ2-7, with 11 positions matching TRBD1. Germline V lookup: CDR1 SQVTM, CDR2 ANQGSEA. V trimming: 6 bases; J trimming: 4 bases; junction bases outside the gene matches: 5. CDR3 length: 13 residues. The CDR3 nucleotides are TGCAGCGTGCAGGGACAGGGGGTATACGAGCAGTACTTC. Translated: CSVQGQGVYEQYF.

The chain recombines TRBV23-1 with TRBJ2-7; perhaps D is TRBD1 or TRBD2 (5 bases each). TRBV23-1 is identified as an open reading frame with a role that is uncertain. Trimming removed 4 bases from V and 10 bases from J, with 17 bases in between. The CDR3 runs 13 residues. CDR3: CASSPGTQNGQYV. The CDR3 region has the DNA TGCGCCAGCAGTCCCGGGACCCAAAACGGACAGTACGTC.

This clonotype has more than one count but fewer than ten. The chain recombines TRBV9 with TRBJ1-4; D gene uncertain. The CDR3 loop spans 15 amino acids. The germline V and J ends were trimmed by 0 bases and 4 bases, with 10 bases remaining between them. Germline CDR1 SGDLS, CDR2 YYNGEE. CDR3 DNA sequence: TGTGCCAGCAGCGTAGAAGCGGCTGTTAATGAAAAACTGTTTTTT. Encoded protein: CASSVEAAVNEKLFF.

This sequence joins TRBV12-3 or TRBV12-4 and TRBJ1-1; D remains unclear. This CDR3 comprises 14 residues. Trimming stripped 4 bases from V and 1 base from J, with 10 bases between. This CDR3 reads CASSSVGSNTEAFF. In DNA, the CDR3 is TGTGCCAGCAGTTCCGTGGGATCGAACACTGAAGCTTTCTTT.

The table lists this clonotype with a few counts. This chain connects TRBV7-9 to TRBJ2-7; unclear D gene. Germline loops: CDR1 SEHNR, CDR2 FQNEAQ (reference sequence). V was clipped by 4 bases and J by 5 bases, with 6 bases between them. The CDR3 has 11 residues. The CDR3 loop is CASSSIDEQYV. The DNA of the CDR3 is TGTGCCAGCAGCTCCATTGACGAGCAGTACGTC.

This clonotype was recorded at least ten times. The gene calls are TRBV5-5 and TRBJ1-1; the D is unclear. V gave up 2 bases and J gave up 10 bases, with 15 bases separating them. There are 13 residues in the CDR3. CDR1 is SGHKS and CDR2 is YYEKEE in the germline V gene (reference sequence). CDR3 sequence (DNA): TGTGCCAGCAGCTTTTTCGAGGAGAGTACAGCTTTCTTT. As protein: CASSFFEESTAFF.

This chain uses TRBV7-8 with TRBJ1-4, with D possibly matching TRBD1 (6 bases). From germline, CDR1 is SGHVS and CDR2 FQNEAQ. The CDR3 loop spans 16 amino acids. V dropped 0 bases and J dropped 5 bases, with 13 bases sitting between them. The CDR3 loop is CASSLARRGGNEKLFF. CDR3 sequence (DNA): TGTGCCAGCAGCTTAGCGCGGAGGGGGGGGAATGAAAAACTGTTTTTT.